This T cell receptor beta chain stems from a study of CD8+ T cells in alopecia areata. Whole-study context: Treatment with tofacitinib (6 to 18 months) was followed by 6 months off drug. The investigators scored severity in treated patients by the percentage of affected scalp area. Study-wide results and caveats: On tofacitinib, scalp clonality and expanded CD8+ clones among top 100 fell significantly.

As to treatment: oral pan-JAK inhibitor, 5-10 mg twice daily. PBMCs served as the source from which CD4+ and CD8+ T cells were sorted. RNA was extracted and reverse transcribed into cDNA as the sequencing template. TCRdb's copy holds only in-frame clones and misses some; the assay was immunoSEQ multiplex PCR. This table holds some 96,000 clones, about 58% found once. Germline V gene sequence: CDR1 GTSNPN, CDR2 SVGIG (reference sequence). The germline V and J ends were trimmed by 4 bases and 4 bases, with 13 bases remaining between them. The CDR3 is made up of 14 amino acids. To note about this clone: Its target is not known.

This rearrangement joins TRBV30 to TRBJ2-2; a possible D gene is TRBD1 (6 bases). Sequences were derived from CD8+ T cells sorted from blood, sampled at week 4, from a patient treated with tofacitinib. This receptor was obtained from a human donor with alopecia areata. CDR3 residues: CAWTGDKGTGELFF. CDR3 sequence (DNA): TGTGCCTGGACAGGGGATAAGGGCACCGGGGAGCTGTTTTTT. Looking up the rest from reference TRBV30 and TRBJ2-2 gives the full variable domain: SQTIHQWPATLVQPVGSPLSLECTVEGTSNPNLYWYRQAAGRGLQLLFYSVGIGQISSEVPQNLSASRPQDRQFILSSKKLLLSDSGFYLCAWTGDKGTGELFFGEGSRLTVL.